These 22 T cell receptor beta chains originate from one sample sequenced in a study of metastatic and nonmetastatic thyroid tumors. Not a single patient had been given any form of treatment at any point before undergoing thyroid surgery. From the PCR reads, TCRdb re-called clones with MiXCR. The sample holds tens of thousands of clones, approximately 11% seen once. The sequenced sample consisted of blood. Source of these receptors: a female donor with papillary thyroid cancer or a benign thyroid nodule (not recorded which). Some clones in this sample may be carry-over from other donors' samples.

V is TRBV7-2 and J is TRBJ1-5, with TRBD1 as a possible D gene (6 bases). Germline V lookup: CDR1 SGHTA, CDR2 FQGNSA. This CDR3 spans 14 amino acids. The V and J ends lost 2 bases and 11 bases respectively, with 16 bases between them. The CDR3 DNA reads as TGTGCCAGCAGCTTATACAGGGACCAGAAGACCCAGCATTTT. Its protein is CASSLYRDQKTQHF.

This clone was seen at least ten times. This rearrangement joins TRBV5-8 to TRBJ2-7, with D possibly called TRBD1 or TRBD2 (5 bases each). The germline CDR1 and CDR2 sequences are SGHTS and YDEGEE. This CDR3 contains 14 residues. Trimming stripped 3 bases from V and 4 bases from J, with 14 bases between. Here the CDR3 DNA reads TGTGCCAGCAGCTCTCAGGGAGTTACGTACGAGCAGTACTTC. Translated, it gives CASSSQGVTYEQYF.

This clone was seen at least ten times. The same CDR3 can be traced to other DNA sequences in this sample. This rearrangement joins TRBV29-1 to TRBJ2-1; tentative D call: TRBD1 (6 bases). The germline V gene has CDR1 SQVTM and CDR2 ANQGSEA. V lost 6 bases to trimming and J lost 4 bases, with 13 bases between them. The CDR3 is made up of 13 amino acids. CDR3 region: CSVPGTHYNEQFF. DNA for the CDR3: TGCAGCGTCCCCGGGACACATTACAATGAGCAGTTCTTC.

This clone has at least ten counts. Other DNA sequences from this sample encode an identical CDR3 as well. The chain employs TRBV20-1 and TRBJ2-2; no reliable D call. Trimming shortened V by 1 base and J by 1 base, and 1 base separated the two germline ends. Germline values: CDR1 DFQATT, CDR2 SNEGSKA (reference sequence). The CDR3 totals 12 residues. DNA for the CDR3: TGCAGTGCTAGAGGGAACACCGGGGAGCTGTTTTTT. This gives the protein CSARGNTGELFF.

This clone was observed a few times. V usage is TRBV28 and J usage is TRBJ2-7; no clear D. Germline CDR1 MDHEN, CDR2 SYDVKM. This CDR3 comprises 16 residues. Trimming took 5 bases from V and 8 from J, leaving 25 bases between them. Written as DNA, the CDR3 is TGTGCCAGCAGTCTTCCCAGGACGGTCCACGTTCTGAAGCAGTACTTC. Encoded protein: CASSLPRTVHVLKQYF.

A remark on this clone: A clone one base away is much larger, so this may be a read error. The chain recombines TRBV20-1 with TRBJ1-5; D might be TRBD1 (5 bases). CDR1 DFQATT and CDR2 SNEGSKA come from the germline V gene (reference sequence). Trimming took off 6 bases at V and 6 bases at J, with 12 bases between the two ends. The CDR3 length is 12 residues. DNA for the CDR3: TGCAGTGCCGGACACCCTCGTCAGCCCCAGCATTTT. This codes for CSAGHPRQPQHF.

The table lists this clone with many counts. The V and J genes are TRBV28 and TRBJ2-1, with TRBD1 as a possible D gene (5 bases). Per the germline V gene, CDR1 is MDHEN and CDR2 is SYDVKM. The ends were cut back, 11 bases at V and 7 bases at J, with 18 bases in the middle. The CDR3 is 13 amino acids. CDR3 in amino acids: CAVSSGNWNEQFF. As DNA, the CDR3 is TGTGCCGTCTCGTCAGGGAATTGGAATGAGCAGTTCTTC.

This clone was counted many times. This may be a read error: a much more frequent sequence differs by one nucleotide. This sample includes further DNA sequences coding for the same CDR3. The chain is built from TRBV2 and TRBJ2-7; no firm D call. The CDR3 covers 12 residues. Per the germline V gene, CDR1 is SNHLY and CDR2 is FYNNEI. CDR3 nucleotides: TGTGCCAGCAGCGAAGTAATAGTTAGGCAGTACTTC. As protein: CASSEVIVRQYF.

As regards this clone: A read error may be the cause here, since a much bigger clone is one base away. The chain joins TRBV20-1 to TRBJ2-1; 9 nucleotides agree with TRBD1. The V segment lost 3 bases and the J segment 6 bases; nucleotides outside the gene matches: 3. The length of the CDR3 is 13 residues. Germline V gene data show CDR1 as DFQATT and CDR2 as SNEGSKA (reference sequence). The CDR3 DNA is TGCAGTGCTAGGACAGGGGGGGTCAATGAGCAGTTCTTC. Its translation is CSARTGGVNEQFF.

This clone was detected ten times or more. The rearrangement uses TRBV27 and TRBJ2-7; no clear D. The germline gives CDR1 MNHEY, CDR2 SMNVEV (reference sequence). V shed 2 bases and J shed 5 bases, with 10 bases lying between them. This CDR3 contains 13 residues. This CDR3 is CASSLKGYHEQYF. The DNA of the CDR3 is TGTGCCAGCAGTTTAAAGGGTTACCACGAGCAGTACTTC.

This clone was counted only a few times. J is TRBJ1-3 and V is TRBV6-2 or TRBV6-3; tentatively, D is TRBD1 (6 bases). The V gene lost 4 bases and the J gene lost 1 base, with 11 bases spanning the gap. This CDR3 is 15 amino acids long. CDR1 MNHEY and CDR2 SVGEGT come from the germline V gene. CDR3 protein: CASSSDTGSGNTIYF. The CDR3 DNA reads as TGTGCCAGCAGTTCGGACACAGGGTCTGGAAACACCATATATTTT.

The CDR3 protein is CASSHNQGDNSPLHF. CDR3 sequence (DNA): TGTGCCAGCAGCCACAACCAGGGAGATAATTCACCCCTCCACTTT. V usage is TRBV9 and J usage is TRBJ1-6; perhaps TRBD1 as D (5 bases). Germline V CDR1 and CDR2: SGDLS, YYNGEE. The CDR3 is 15 residues long. Trimming removed 4 bases at V and 5 bases at J, with 13 bases between.

CDR3 amino acids: CASSSSSGGFGGVELFF. Written as DNA, the CDR3 is TGTGCCAGCAGCTCCTCTAGCGGCGGCTTCGGGGGTGTGGAGCTGTTTTTT. The chain joins TRBV9 to TRBJ2-2; 7 positions agree with TRBD2. V shed 4 bases and J 10 bases; nucleotides not matched to a gene: 19. This CDR3 is 17 amino acids long. Germline values: CDR1 SGDLS, CDR2 YYNGEE.

The chain is built from TRBV4-1 and TRBJ2-7; D gene uncertain. This CDR3 is 15 amino acids long. Per the germline V gene, CDR1 is MGHRA and CDR2 is YSYEKL. V was cut by 1 base and J by 4 bases, with 14 bases left in between. CDR3 coding DNA: TGCGCCAGCAGCCAAGTTACTAACGTGTCTTACGAGCAGTACTTC. It encodes CASSQVTNVSYEQYF.

In its sample, this clone was seen a few times. V is TRBV6-2 or TRBV6-3 and J is TRBJ2-7, with D hard to call. Germline V CDR1 and CDR2: MNHEY, SVGEGT. The V end was cut by 4 bases, the J end by 5 bases, with 6 bases between. This CDR3 has 11 residues. CDR3 bases: TGTGCCAGCAGTTTAAAGGACGAGCAGTACTTC. It translates to CASSLKDEQYF.

The table lists this clone with a few counts. One junction end disagrees with the germline gene, perhaps due to a read error. This chain links TRBV28 with TRBJ2-5; D unresolved. CDR3 length: 13 amino acids. The germline V gene encodes CDR1 MDHEN and CDR2 SYDVKM. The CDR3 spells CASSLTSQENQYF. CDR3 bases: TGTGCCAGCAGTTTAACCAGCCAAGAGAACCAGTACTTC.

This clone showed up many times. The chain combines TRBV19 with TRBJ2-3, with TRBD1 matching over 9 bases. The CDR3 covers 16 residues. Germline values: CDR1 LNHDA, CDR2 SQIVND (reference sequence). V was clipped by 3 bases and J by 2 bases; unmatched bases: 6. The CDR3 DNA reads as TGTGCCAGTAGTATTCTGGGACAGGGATACACAGATACGCAGTATTTT. This translates into CASSILGQGYTDTQYF.

The chain combines TRBV10-1 with TRBJ1-3, with D possibly matching TRBD1 (5 bases). V lost 5 bases and J lost 1, with 12 bases in between. Germline loops: CDR1 WNHNN, CDR2 SYGVQD (reference sequence). The CDR3 spans 15 residues. The CDR3 coding sequence is TGCGCCAGCAGTCCTGACAGTCCTTCTGGAAACACCATATATTTT. Protein product: CASSPDSPSGNTIYF.

CDR3 DNA: TGTGCCTGGAGTGCCCTCGGCCAGCCCCAGCATTTT. It specifies CAWSALGQPQHF. The rearrangement uses TRBV30 and TRBJ1-5; D gene unclear. V was cut by 1 base and J by 7 bases, with 8 bases left in between. There are 12 residues in the CDR3. Germline V gene lookup returns CDR1 GTSNPN and CDR2 SVGIG (reference sequence). Full variable domain (remainder filled in from reference TRBV30 and TRBJ1-5): SQTIHQWPATLVQPVGSPLSLECTVEGTSNPNLYWYRQAAGRGLQLLFYSVGIGQISSEVPQNLSASRPQDRQFILSSKKLLLSDSGFYLCAWSALGQPQHFGDGTRLSIL.

The table lists this clone with many counts. The same CDR3 also results from other DNA sequences found in this sample. The rearrangement links TRBV18 to TRBJ2-5; TRBD1 matches 7 bases. Germline CDR1 KGHSH, CDR2 LQKENI. V gave up 3 bases and J gave up 2 bases; unmatched junction bases: 12. This CDR3 contains 17 residues. The DNA for the CDR3 is TGTGCCAGCTCACCGACCGGGACAGAGAGTGGTCAAGAGACCCAGTACTTC. Translating it yields CASSPTGTESGQETQYF.

There are many counts of this clone. The genes are TRBV19 and TRBJ1-4; D uncertain. Trimming cost V 5 bases and J 7 bases, with 14 bases left between them. Germline CDR1 and CDR2: LNHDA and SQIVND (reference sequence). This CDR3 is 14 amino acids long. CDR3 sequence: CASSQTKRIEKLFF. The CDR3 nucleotides are TGTGCCAGTAGTCAGACCAAAAGGATTGAAAAACTGTTTTTT.

This clone was detected many times. CDR3 DNA sequence: TGTGCCACCTCGGCCAGGGGAGACACTGAAGCTTTCTTT. Residues: CATSARGDTEAFF. V is TRBV24-1 and J is TRBJ1-1; possible D gene TRBD1, 6 bases. CDR1 is KGHDR and CDR2 is SFDVKD in the germline V gene. Trimming took off 9 bases at V and 3 bases at J, with 13 bases between the two ends. The CDR3 is 13 residues long.